This T cell receptor (beta chain) was documented in a study of blood T cell repertoires in COVID-19. The wider study: Material from acute and convalescent COVID-19 was sourced from the United States, Italy and Spain. PBMCs, B-cell-depleted T cells, or T cells provided the cDNA or gDNA that made up the material.

Authors' processing steps: For nucleated cells, counts were estimated from reference gene primer amplification. TCRdb's copy holds only in-frame clones and misses some; the assay was immunoSEQ multiplex PCR. V and J calls and clone size are those listed in that table; D and trimming were worked out from the DNA. The repertoire consists of approximately 100,000 clones, with 81% occurring once and the leading ten covering 9.5% to 12%. This clone has a handful of counts. The TCR was taken from a woman of 80 years or more with acute or convalescent COVID-19. The sample comprised peripheral blood.

The CDR3 here is CATSRGEHPYEQYF. The DNA of the CDR3 is TGTGCCACCAGCAGAGGTGAACACCCCTACGAGCAGTACTTC. The chain couples TRBV15 to TRBJ2-7; the D is unclear. CDR1 and CDR2 from the germline V gene are LNHNV and YYDKDF (reference sequence). V lost 1 base to trimming and J lost 2 bases, with 9 bases between them. The CDR3 sequence is 14 residues long.